The sample holds one count of the clone carrying this T cell receptor beta chain. Unmatched junction bases numbered 4, after V lost 5 bases and J lost 3 bases. The CDR3 has 13 amino acids. CDR1 is MNHNS, CDR2 SASEGT, per germline. This specimen comes from a study of blood T cell repertoires in COVID-19. Study summary: COVID-19 samples from acute and convalescent phases originated in the United States, Italy and Spain. In each case, the material was cDNA or gDNA derived from T cells, B-cell-depleted T cells, or PBMCs.

Original methodology: Reference gene primer amplification gave estimated nucleated cell counts. The method was immunoSEQ multiplex PCR; TCRdb's version includes in-frame clones alone and lacks a portion of them. That table is the source of V, J and clone size, and D and trimming were worked out from the DNA. The sample lists a few hundred thousand clones; roughly 80% were seen once. The sequence was collected from a man aged 25 to 45 with active or convalescent COVID-19. The rearrangement uses TRBV6-1 and TRBJ2-7; 7 bases align to TRBD1. The sample consisted of peripheral blood. CDR3 sequence (DNA): TGTGCCAGCAGTTTCGGACAGGACTACGAGCAGTACTTC. Its protein product is CASSFGQDYEQYF.